This TCR beta chain was documented in a study of blood T cell repertoires in COVID-19. Overall study context: COVID-19 samples collected from the United States, Italy and Spain covered acute and convalescent phases. T cells, B-cell-depleted T cells, or PBMCs provided the cDNA or gDNA that served as material.

CDR1 and CDR2 from the germline V gene are LNHDA and SQIVND (reference sequence). The CDR3 runs to 15 residues. Trimming stripped 3 bases from V and 4 bases from J, with 13 bases between. In the authors' workflow: Scientists estimated how many nucleated cells there were by amplifying reference gene primers. Libraries were prepared by immunoSEQ multiplex PCR; TCRdb keeps only in-frame clonotypes and omits some of them. Clone size and the V and J calls come from that table; the DNA yielded D and trimming. The sample lists some 65,000 clones; roughly 90% were seen once. This chain connects TRBV19 to TRBJ1-5, with TRBD1 as a possible D gene (5 bases). The TCR originated in a man in his sixties with acute or convalescent COVID-19. Input material: peripheral blood. CDR3 loop: CASSIAQGPNQPQHF. DNA of the CDR3: TGTGCCAGTAGTATTGCCCAGGGTCCGAATCAGCCCCAGCATTTT.